Shown below are 16 T cell receptor beta chains from a single sample sequenced in a study of CD8 T cells in ankylosing spondylitis. From the 5' RACE reads, TCRdb called clonotypes with MiXCR, one entry per CDR3 protein. The sample records about 160,000 distinct CDR3 sequences, 18% being singletons. The sequenced material came from blood, either unsorted or a sorted T cell fraction (not recorded which). The receptor set was obtained from a male donor with ankylosing spondylitis or in good health (not recorded which).

This clonotype occurred a few times. This chain links TRBV6-5 with TRBJ2-3; 11 bases fit TRBD2. The CDR3 is 15 amino acids. After removal of 2 bases from V and 5 bases from J, the junction contained 3 bases not matched to a gene. Germline-derived CDR1 and CDR2 are MNHEY and SVGAGI. Written as DNA, the CDR3 is TGTGCCAGCAGTTACCTCGGACTAGCGGGAGATACGCAGTATTTT. It codes for CASSYLGLAGDTQYF.

This rearrangement joins TRBV30 to TRBJ1-5; D not resolved. This CDR3 is built from 13 residues. V dropped 0 bases and J dropped 4 bases, with 7 bases sitting between them. CDR1 and CDR2 from the germline V gene are GTSNPN and SVGIG (reference sequence). The CDR3 spells CAWSVRVNQPQHF. CDR3 bases: TGTGCCTGGAGTGTGCGGGTAAATCAGCCCCAGCATTTT.

This clonotype was seen many times. The rearrangement uses TRBV29-1 and TRBJ2-1, with 14 bases aligning to TRBD2. The CDR3 has 16 residues. V gave up 3 bases and J gave up 5 bases; unmatched junction bases: 6. Germline-derived CDR1 and CDR2 are SQVTM and ANQGSEA. CDR3 loop: CSVEVGTSGSHNEQFF. The CDR3 DNA reads as TGCAGCGTTGAGGTGGGGACTAGCGGGAGTCACAATGAGCAGTTCTTC.

The table lists this clonotype with many counts. The rearrangement uses TRBV9 and TRBJ2-7; D remains ambiguous. Germline CDR1 reads SGDLS; CDR2 reads YYNGEE. V was shortened by 3 bases and J by 2 bases, with 6 bases between the two germline ends. The CDR3 sequence is 12 residues long. The CDR3: CASSAGAYEQYF. Here the CDR3 DNA reads TGTGCCAGCAGCGCCGGAGCCTACGAGCAGTACTTC.

This clonotype was observed a handful of times. V is TRBV11-2 and J is TRBJ1-6; unclear D gene. This CDR3 contains 13 residues. Trimming shortened V by 2 bases and J by 8 bases, and 7 bases separated the two germline ends. From germline, CDR1 is SGHAT and CDR2 FQNNGV. CDR3 amino acids: CASSLRPDSPLHF. In DNA, the CDR3 is TGTGCCAGCAGCTTAAGGCCGGATTCACCCCTCCACTTT.

The chain employs TRBV10-3 and TRBJ2-6; D might be TRBD2 (6 bases). Germline V gene data show CDR1 as ENHRY and CDR2 as SYGVKD. V shed 3 bases and J shed 3 bases, with 9 bases lying between them. CDR3 size: 15 residues. The CDR3 DNA follows: TGTGCCATCAGTGATGGGGGGAATGGGGCCAACGTCCTGACTTTC. Its protein is CAISDGGNGANVLTF.

The sample holds a few counts of this clonotype. The chain joins TRBV6-1 to TRBJ2-1; 12 bases match TRBD2. The V gene end was trimmed by 5 bases and the J gene end by 8 bases; junction bases not matched to a gene: 7. The CDR3 sequence is 15 residues long. Per germline, CDR1 MNHNS and CDR2 SASEGT. The CDR3 is CASSPRLAGVDEQFF. CDR3 in DNA: TGTGCCAGCAGTCCGAGACTAGCGGGAGTCGATGAGCAGTTCTTC.

This clonotype turned up a few times. The chain combines TRBV20-1 with TRBJ2-1; D unresolved. CDR3 size: 15 residues. With 0 bases removed from V and 0 bases from J, the gap between germline ends came to 9 bases. Germline values: CDR1 DFQATT, CDR2 SNEGSKA (reference sequence). The CDR3 sequence is CSARDPRGSYNEQFF. The CDR3 nucleotides read TGCAGTGCTAGAGATCCGAGAGGCTCCTACAATGAGCAGTTCTTC.

In this sample, this clonotype turned up many times. The chain employs TRBV3-1 and TRBJ2-3; D unresolved. Trimming took off 4 bases at V and 0 bases at J, with 8 bases between the two ends. This CDR3 spans 14 amino acids. CDR1 and CDR2 (germline): LGHDT, YNNKEL (reference sequence). CDR3: CASSLSTSTDTQYF. The CDR3 DNA sequence: TGTGCCAGCAGCCTCTCGACTAGCACAGATACGCAGTATTTT.

About this clonotype itself: At one of its ends the junction is not consistent with the germline gene, which may arise from a read error. The V gene is TRBV10-3, the J gene TRBJ2-7; no reliable D call. Germline lookup yields CDR1 ENHRY and CDR2 SYGVKD. This CDR3 region has 12 residues. CDR3 sequence reads: CTISELVNEQYF. The CDR3 DNA reads as TGTACCATCAGTGAGTTGGTGAACGAGCAGTACTTC.

The chain couples TRBV14 to TRBJ2-2; 7 positions match TRBD2. The J segment lost 1 base and the V segment lost 1 base, leaving 9 bases of the junction unmatched. The CDR3 has 18 amino acids. CDR1 is SGHDN and CDR2 is FVKESK in the germline V gene. The CDR3 coding sequence is TGTGCCAGCAGCCAAGCTCTTGCGGGAGAGCTGAACACCGGGGAGCTGTTTTTT. Encoded protein: CASSQALAGELNTGELFF.

V and J are TRBV5-1 and TRBJ2-1, with D perhaps assigned TRBD1 or TRBD2 (5 bases each). This CDR3 contains 17 residues. V gave up 0 bases and J gave up 4 bases, with 17 bases separating them. Per germline, CDR1 SGHRS and CDR2 YFSETQ. Here the CDR3 DNA reads TGCGCCAGCAGCTTGGCCGTGGGGGATCAGGGTTACAATGAGCAGTTCTTC. Protein: CASSLAVGDQGYNEQFF.

The chain has TRBV24-1 and TRBJ2-6, with D possibly matching TRBD1 (6 bases). Between the trimmed V and J ends, which lost 9 bases and 0 bases, there was a span of 11 bases. Per the germline V gene, CDR1 is KGHDR and CDR2 is SFDVKD. The CDR3 length is 15 residues. The CDR3: CATGTSSSGANVLTF. The CDR3 DNA sequence: TGTGCCACCGGGACATCCTCCTCTGGGGCCAACGTCCTGACTTTC.

This clonotype was detected ten times or more. The chain carries TRBV12-3 or TRBV12-4 and TRBJ1-5; D uncertain. V lost 2 bases, J lost 5 bases, and 7 bases lay in between. This CDR3 region has 13 residues. Written as DNA, the CDR3 is TGTGCCAGCAGTTTACTTCGCCATCAGCCCCAGCATTTT. It encodes CASSLLRHQPQHF.

V is TRBV13 and J is TRBJ2-5, with TRBD1 matching 8 bases. J gave up 0 bases and V 5 bases, and 5 bases lay outside the gene matches. The CDR3 covers 15 residues. Germline CDR1 and CDR2: PRHDT and FYEKMQ (reference sequence). CDR3 sequence (DNA): TGTGCCAGCAGCACGGGACAGGCGAACCAAGAGACCCAGTACTTC. Its translation is CASSTGQANQETQYF.

The CDR3 sequence is CASSLAGLAGVKDTQYF. CDR3 bases: TGTGCCAGCAGCTTAGCAGGACTAGCGGGAGTCAAAGATACGCAGTATTTT. The V gene is TRBV7-6, the J gene TRBJ2-3; 13 bases agree with TRBD2. CDR1 is SGHVS, CDR2 FNYEAQ, per germline. Trimming cost V 0 bases and J 5 bases; bases outside gene matches: 5. The CDR3 runs 17 residues.